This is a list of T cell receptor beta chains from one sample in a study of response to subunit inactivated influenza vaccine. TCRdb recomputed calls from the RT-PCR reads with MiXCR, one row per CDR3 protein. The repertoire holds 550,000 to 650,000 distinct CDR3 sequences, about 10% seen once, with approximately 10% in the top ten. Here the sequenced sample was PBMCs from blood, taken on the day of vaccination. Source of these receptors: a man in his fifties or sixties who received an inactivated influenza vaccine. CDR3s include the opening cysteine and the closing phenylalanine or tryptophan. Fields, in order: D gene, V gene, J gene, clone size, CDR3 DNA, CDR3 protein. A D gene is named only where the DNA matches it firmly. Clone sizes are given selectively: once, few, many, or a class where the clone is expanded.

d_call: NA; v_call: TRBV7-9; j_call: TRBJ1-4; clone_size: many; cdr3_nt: TGTGCCAGCAGCCCTCGTACAGGGAGCGAAATTGAAAAACTGTTTTTT; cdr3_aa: CASSPRTGSEIEKLFF
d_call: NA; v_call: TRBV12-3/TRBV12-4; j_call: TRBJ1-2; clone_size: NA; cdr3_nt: TGTGCCAGCACCGGACCACAGGGACACTATGGCTACACCTTC; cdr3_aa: CASTGPQGHYGYTF
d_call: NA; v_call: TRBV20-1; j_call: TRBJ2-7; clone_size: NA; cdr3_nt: TGCAGTGTTTCGCTCCCTACCCTTTCCTACGAGCAGTACTTC; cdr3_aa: CSVSLPTLSYEQYF
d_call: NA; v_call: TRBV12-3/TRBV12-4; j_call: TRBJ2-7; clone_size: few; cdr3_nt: TGTGCCAGCAGTTTCGCCGGGACGCCCTCCGACGAGCAGTACTTC; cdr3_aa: CASSFAGTPSDEQYF
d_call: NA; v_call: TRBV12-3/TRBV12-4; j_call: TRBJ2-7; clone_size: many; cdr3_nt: TGTGCCAGCAGTTCGCGGAGAGGGAACTACGAGCAGTACTTC; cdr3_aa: CASSSRRGNYEQYF
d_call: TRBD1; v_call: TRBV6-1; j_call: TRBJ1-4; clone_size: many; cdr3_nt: TGTGCCAGCAGTCCCGGGACAGGGTCTAATGAAAAACTGTTTTTT; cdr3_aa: CASSPGTGSNEKLFF
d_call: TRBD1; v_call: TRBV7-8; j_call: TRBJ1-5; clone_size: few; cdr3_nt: TGTGCCAGCAGCTCGCCGGGACAGAGTTATCAGCCCCAGCATTTT; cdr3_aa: CASSSPGQSYQPQHF
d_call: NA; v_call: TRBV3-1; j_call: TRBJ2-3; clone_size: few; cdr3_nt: TGTGCCAGCAACAAGGGGGACTACACAGATACGCAGTATTTT; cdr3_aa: CASNKGDYTDTQYF
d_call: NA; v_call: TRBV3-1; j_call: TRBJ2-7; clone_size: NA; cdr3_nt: TGTGCCAGCAGCCAACCCGAAAGCGAGCAGTACTTC; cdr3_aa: CASSQPESEQYF
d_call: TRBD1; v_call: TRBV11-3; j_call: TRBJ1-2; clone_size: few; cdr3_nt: TGTGCCAGCAGCAGTACAGGGGGCGTCGGCTACACCTTC; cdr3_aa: CASSSTGGVGYTF
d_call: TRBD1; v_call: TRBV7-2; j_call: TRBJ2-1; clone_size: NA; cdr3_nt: TGTGCCAGCAGCTCAGCCGGGACAGGGTTCCATGAGCAGTTCTTC; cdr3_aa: CASSSAGTGFHEQFF
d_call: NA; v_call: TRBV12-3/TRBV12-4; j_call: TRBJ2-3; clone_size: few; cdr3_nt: TGTGCCAGCAGTTTCGGCGTCGAAGATACGCAGTATTTT; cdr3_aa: CASSFGVEDTQYF
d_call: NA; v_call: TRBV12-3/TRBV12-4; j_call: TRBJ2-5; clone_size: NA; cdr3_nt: TGTGCCAGCAGTACTTCAGGGACCCAGTACTTC; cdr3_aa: CASSTSGTQYF
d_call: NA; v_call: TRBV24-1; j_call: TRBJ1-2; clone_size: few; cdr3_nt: TGTGCCACCAGTGATTTCTTACAGAACTATGGCTACACCTTC; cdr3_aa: CATSDFLQNYGYTF
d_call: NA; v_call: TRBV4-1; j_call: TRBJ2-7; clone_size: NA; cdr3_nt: TGCGCCAGCAGCCAGGCCACCTCTCACTACGAGCAGTACTTC; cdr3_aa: CASSQATSHYEQYF
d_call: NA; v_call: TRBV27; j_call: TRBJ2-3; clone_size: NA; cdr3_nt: TGTGCCAGCAGTTCGGCCGGGGTAAGCACAGATACGCAGTATTTT; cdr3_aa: CASSSAGVSTDTQYF
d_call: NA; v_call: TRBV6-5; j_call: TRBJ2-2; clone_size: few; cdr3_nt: TGTGCCAGCAGTTACGGGACCGCGGGCACCGGGGAGCTGTTTTTT; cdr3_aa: CASSYGTAGTGELFF
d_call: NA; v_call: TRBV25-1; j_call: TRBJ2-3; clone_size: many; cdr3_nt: TGTGCCAGCAGTGAATCCCGGGGGACTAGCACAGATACGCAGTATTTT; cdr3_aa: CASSESRGTSTDTQYF
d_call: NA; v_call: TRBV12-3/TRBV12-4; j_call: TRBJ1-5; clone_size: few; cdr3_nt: TGTGCCAGCAGTCCCAGGGAGGGTTCTCAGCCCCAGCATTTT; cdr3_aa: CASSPREGSQPQHF
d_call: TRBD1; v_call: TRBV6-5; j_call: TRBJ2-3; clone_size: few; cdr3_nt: TGTGCCAGCAGTTTCTCACCTTGGACAGGGAGCACAGATACGCAGTATTTT; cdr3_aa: CASSFSPWTGSTDTQYF
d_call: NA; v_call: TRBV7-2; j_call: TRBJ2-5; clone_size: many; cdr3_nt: TGTGCCAGCAGCTTAACGGGAGAGGTAGAGACCCAGTACTTC; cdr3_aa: CASSLTGEVETQYF
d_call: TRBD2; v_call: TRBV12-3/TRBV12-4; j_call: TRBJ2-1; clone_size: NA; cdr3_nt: TGTGCCAGCAGCCGAACTAGCGGGAGTACTGATAAGGAGGCGCAGTTCTTC; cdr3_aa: CASSRTSGSTDKEAQFF
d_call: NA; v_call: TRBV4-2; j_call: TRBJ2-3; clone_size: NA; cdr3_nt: TGCGCCAGCAGCCAAGAGGGTTGGACAGCTAGCACAGATACGCAGTATTTT; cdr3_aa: CASSQEGWTASTDTQYF
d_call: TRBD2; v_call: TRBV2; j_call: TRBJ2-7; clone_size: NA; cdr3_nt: TGTGCCAGCAGTGTGGGAATAGCGGGAGCTTTCCGCGAGCAGTACTTC; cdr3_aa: CASSVGIAGAFREQYF
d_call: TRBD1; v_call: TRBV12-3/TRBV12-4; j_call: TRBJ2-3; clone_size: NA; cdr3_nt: TGTGCCAGCAGTCGCATGACAGGGATCGGCACAGATACGCAGTATTTT; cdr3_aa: CASSRMTGIGTDTQYF
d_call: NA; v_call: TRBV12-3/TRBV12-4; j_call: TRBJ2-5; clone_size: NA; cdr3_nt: TGTGCCAGCAGTTTTAAGGGGCAAGAGACCCAGTACTTC; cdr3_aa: CASSFKGQETQYF
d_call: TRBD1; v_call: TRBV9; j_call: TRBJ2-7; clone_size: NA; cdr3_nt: TGTGCCAGCAGCGCGACGGACAGGACCCCTTACGAGCAGTACTTC; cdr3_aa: CASSATDRTPYEQYF
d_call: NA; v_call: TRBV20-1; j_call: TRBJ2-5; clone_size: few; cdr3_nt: TGCAGTGCTCCCACCCCGCGGGACAAAGAGACCCAGTACTTC; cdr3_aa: CSAPTPRDKETQYF
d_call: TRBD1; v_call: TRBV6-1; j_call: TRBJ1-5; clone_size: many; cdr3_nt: TGTGCCAGCAGTGTAACAGGGGTTGTGGGCAATCAGCCCCAGCATTTT; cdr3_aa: CASSVTGVVGNQPQHF
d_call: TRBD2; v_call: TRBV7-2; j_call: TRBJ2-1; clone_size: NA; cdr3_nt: TGTGCCAGCAGCCCTAGGACTAGCGGGAGGCCCCTTGGGCAGTTCTTC; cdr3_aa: CASSPRTSGRPLGQFF
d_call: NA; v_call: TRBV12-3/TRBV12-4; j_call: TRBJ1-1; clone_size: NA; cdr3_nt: TGTGCCAGCAGTTTAATAGGTGGGGAAGCTTTCTTT; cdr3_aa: CASSLIGGEAFF
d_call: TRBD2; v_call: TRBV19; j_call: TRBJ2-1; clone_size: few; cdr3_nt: TGTGCCAGTAGTACTAGTCTCCAAAGAGCGGGAGGCGATGAGCAGTTCTTC; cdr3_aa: CASSTSLQRAGGDEQFF
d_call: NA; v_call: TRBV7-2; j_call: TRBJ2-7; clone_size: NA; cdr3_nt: TGTGCCAGCAGCTTAGAGGGTATCCCATCCTACGAGCAGTACTTC; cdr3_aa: CASSLEGIPSYEQYF
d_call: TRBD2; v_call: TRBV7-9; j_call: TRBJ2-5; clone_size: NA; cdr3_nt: TGTGCCAGCAGCTTAACTAGCGGTAATCAAGAGACCCAGTACTTC; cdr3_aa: CASSLTSGNQETQYF
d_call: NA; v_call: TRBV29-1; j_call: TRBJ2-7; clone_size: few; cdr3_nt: TGCAGCGTTGATTTCGGGATCTCCTACGAGCAGTACTTC; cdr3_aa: CSVDFGISYEQYF
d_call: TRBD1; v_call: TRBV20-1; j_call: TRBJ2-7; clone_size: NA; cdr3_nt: TGCAGTGGGCAGGGGGCCTCCTACGAGCAGTACTTC; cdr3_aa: CSGQGASYEQYF
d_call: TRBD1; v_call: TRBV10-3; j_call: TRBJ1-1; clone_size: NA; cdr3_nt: TGTGCCATCAAGTCGGGACAGGGTAACACTGAAGCTTTCTTT; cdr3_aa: CAIKSGQGNTEAFF
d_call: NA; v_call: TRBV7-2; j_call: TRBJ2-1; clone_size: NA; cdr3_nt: TGTGCCAGCAGCAGCTGGGGAGGTGAGCAGTTCTTC; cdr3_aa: CASSSWGGEQFF
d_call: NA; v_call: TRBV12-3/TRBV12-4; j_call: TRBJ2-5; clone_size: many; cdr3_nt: TGTGCCAGCAGCCACGGAGAGACCCAGTACTTC; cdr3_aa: CASSHGETQYF
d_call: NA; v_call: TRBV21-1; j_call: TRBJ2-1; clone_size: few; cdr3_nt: TGTGCCAGCAGCAAAGCGTTGCGGGGGGACTACAATGAGCAGTTCTTC; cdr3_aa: CASSKALRGDYNEQFF
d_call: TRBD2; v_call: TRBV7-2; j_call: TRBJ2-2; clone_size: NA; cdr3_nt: TGTGCCAGCAGCTTTGCCTATCTTAGCGGGGGGCGAACCGGGGAGCTGTTTTTT; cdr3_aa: CASSFAYLSGGRTGELFF
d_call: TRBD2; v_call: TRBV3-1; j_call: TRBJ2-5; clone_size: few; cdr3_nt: TGTGCCAGCAGCCAATTTTCTAGCGGGAGAAGAGGAGAGACCCAGTACTTC; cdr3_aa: CASSQFSSGRRGETQYF
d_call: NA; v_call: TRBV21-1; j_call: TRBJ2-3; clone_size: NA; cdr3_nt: TGTGCCAGCAGCAAACGAGCGGAGCTCTTCACAGATACGCAGTATTTT; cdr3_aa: CASSKRAELFTDTQYF
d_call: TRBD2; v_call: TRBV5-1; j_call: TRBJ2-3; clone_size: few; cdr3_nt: TGCGCCAGCAGCTTGGCAGCGGGGTCCTCCACAGATACGCAGTATTTT; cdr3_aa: CASSLAAGSSTDTQYF